The next 22 T cell receptor beta chains were all read from a single sample in a study of cytomegalovirus exposure and HLA in healthy donors (dated by TCRdb to about 2017). Receptors were amplified or captured by the immunoSEQ multiplex PCR assay. The multiplex PCR relied on a mix of 60 forward primers for TCR Vbeta segments and 13 reverse primers for TCR Jbeta segments. Held by TCRdb, this immuneACCESS table contains in-frame sequences only and omits some clones. Under half of the omission traces to an unresolved V gene where checked; the cause of the rest is unknown. This sample is represented by around 72,000 clones; about 72% of them were singletons. The ten largest clonotypes hold roughly 21% of the sample. Material: PBMCs. All receptors come from a middle-aged man in good health and CMV-seropositive.

The J gene is TRBJ1-1, the V gene TRBV18, with D tentatively TRBD1 (6 bases). The CDR3 runs to 15 residues. V lost 0 bases to trimming and J lost 1 base, with 9 bases between them. CDR1 is KGHSH, CDR2 LQKENI, per germline. DNA of the CDR3: TGTGCCAGCTCACCACCCACAGGGTCGAACACTGAAGCTTTCTTT. It specifies CASSPPTGSNTEAFF. The full variable domain, with the rest looked up from reference TRBV18 and TRBJ1-1, is NAGVMQNPRHLVRRRGQEARLRCSPMKGHSHVYWYRQLPEEGLKFMVYLQKENIIDESGMPKERFSAEFPKEGPSILRIQQVVRGDSAAYFCASSPPTGSNTEAFFGQGTRLTVV.

The chain employs TRBV7-8 and TRBJ2-2; TRBD2 agrees at 10 bases. This CDR3 is built from 15 residues. The germline gives CDR1 SGHVS, CDR2 FQNEAQ. The trim removed 5 bases at V and 2 bases at J, leaving 2 bases unmatched. CDR3 protein: CASSPSGSNTGELFF. CDR3 nucleotides: TGTGCCAGCAGCCCTAGCGGGAGTAACACCGGGGAGCTGTTTTTT.

The CDR3 spells CASSLEQTSYEQYF. For the CDR3, the DNA is TGCGCCAGCAGCTTGGAACAGACCTCCTACGAGCAGTACTTC. V usage is TRBV5-1 and J usage is TRBJ2-7; D unresolved. Germline CDR1 reads SGHRS; CDR2 reads YFSETQ. The CDR3 has 14 residues. The V gene lost 0 bases and the J gene lost 0 bases, with 7 bases spanning the gap.

The count of this clone is one. The J gene is TRBJ1-3, the V gene TRBV15; D remains ambiguous. Germline V lookup: CDR1 LNHNV, CDR2 YYDKDF (reference sequence). The CDR3 loop spans 14 amino acids. Trimming took 0 bases from V and 7 from J, leaving 10 bases between them. The CDR3 spells CATSRDLSGNTIYF. For the CDR3, the DNA is TGTGCCACCAGCAGAGATCTCTCGGGGAACACCATATATTTT. The whole variable domain, filled in from reference TRBV15 and TRBJ1-3, reads DAMVIQNPRYQVTQFGKPVTLSCSQTLNHNVMYWYQQKSSQAPKLLFHYYDKDFNNEADTPDNFQSRRPNTSFCFLDIRSPGLGDTAMYLCATSRDLSGNTIYFGEGSWLTVV.

This chain connects TRBV6-4 to TRBJ1-1; weak D call: TRBD1 (6 bases). V shed 6 bases and J shed 4 bases, with 12 bases lying between them. Per germline, CDR1 MRHNA and CDR2 SNTAGT. The CDR3 covers 13 residues. CDR3 coding DNA: TGTGCCAGCAGAAAGGGGGAGAGCACTGAAGCTTTCTTT. It translates to CASRKGESTEAFF.

The table lists this clone with a few counts. The chain combines TRBV7-2 with TRBJ1-6; 7 nucleotides agree with TRBD1. The CDR3 contains 15 residues. Germline trimming cut 1 base from V and 7 bases from J; bases unmatched to any gene: 4. Germline V gene sequence: CDR1 SGHTA, CDR2 FQGNSA. The CDR3 reads CASSLGQGWNSPLHF. The CDR3 nucleotides read TGTGCCAGCAGCTTAGGACAGGGTTGGAATTCACCCCTCCACTTT. Supplemented by reference TRBV7-2 and TRBJ1-6, the full variable domain reads GAGVSQSPSNKVTEKGKDVELRCDPISGHTALYWYRQSLGQGLEFLIYFQGNSAPDKSGLPSDRFSAERTGGSVSTLTIQRTQQEDSAVYLCASSLGQGWNSPLHFGNGTRLTVT.

The chain joins TRBV5-4 to TRBJ2-6; D is possibly TRBD2 (5 bases). In germline, CDR1 is SGHNT, CDR2 YYREEE (reference sequence). This CDR3 spans 15 amino acids. V lost 1 base to trimming and J lost 1 base, with 6 bases between them. CDR3 residues: CASSLRGSGANVLTF. The CDR3 nucleotides are TGTGCCAGCAGCTTGAGAGGGTCTGGGGCCAACGTCCTGACTTTC.

This clone was recorded a few times. The rearrangement links TRBV9 to TRBJ2-3, with D unresolved. The CDR3 spans 15 residues. The V gene lost 1 base and the J gene lost 6 bases, with 15 bases spanning the gap. Germline CDR1 and CDR2: SGDLS and YYNGEE. CDR3 sequence: CASSVSPSTVDTQYF. CDR3 nucleotides: TGTGCCAGCAGCGTATCCCCTAGTACCGTGGATACGCAGTATTTT.

This clone was counted between two and nine times. The chain joins TRBV15 to TRBJ2-7, with D uncertain. Per germline, CDR1 LNHNV and CDR2 YYDKDF (reference sequence). The CDR3 consists of 13 residues. Trimming left V 5 bases short and J 6 bases short, with 14 bases between. DNA of the CDR3: TGTGCCACCAGCCCTGATTCGTTGCGCGAGCAGTACTTC. It is translated as CATSPDSLREQYF.

CDR3 sequence reads: CASSFRGAATNEKLFF. The CDR3 DNA follows: TGTGCCAGCAGTTTTCGTGGGGCAGCAACTAATGAAAAACTGTTTTTT. V gene TRBV28 combines with J gene TRBJ1-4; possible D gene TRBD1, 5 bases. The CDR3 runs 16 residues. Germline V gene sequence: CDR1 MDHEN, CDR2 SYDVKM. V was clipped by 3 bases and J by 0 bases, with 11 bases between them.

This clone has just one count. V is TRBV30 and J is TRBJ1-5; 8 positions match TRBD1. Trimming cost V 2 bases and J 9 bases; bases outside gene matches: 15. Germline V lookup: CDR1 GTSNPN, CDR2 SVGIG (reference sequence). The CDR3 consists of 16 residues. Here the CDR3 reads CAWSSRDRRSCVPQHF. The CDR3 DNA sequence: TGTGCCTGGAGTTCCCGGGACAGGAGGTCTTGCGTGCCCCAGCATTTT.

The chain couples TRBV7-9 to TRBJ1-2, with 8 nucleotides matching TRBD1. Germline CDR1 and CDR2: SEHNR and FQNEAQ (reference sequence). The CDR3 runs to 14 residues. Trimming at V came to 3 bases and at J to 7 bases, leaving 7 bases not matched to a gene. The CDR3 bases are TGTGCCAGCAGCTTCGAGCAGGACAGGGTTGGCTACACCTTC. Translation gives CASSFEQDRVGYTF.

DNA of the CDR3: TGCGCCAGCAGCTGGCAGACAGGATTGAACACTGAAGCTTTCTTT. Protein sequence: CASSWQTGLNTEAFF. This rearrangement joins TRBV5-1 to TRBJ1-1, with a possible D match to TRBD1 (6 bases). This CDR3 contains 15 residues. Trimming left V 3 bases short and J 0 bases short, with 12 bases between. In germline, CDR1 is SGHRS, CDR2 YFSETQ. Based on the CDR3 plus reference TRBV5-1 and TRBJ1-1, the full variable domain is KAGVTQTPRYLIKTRGQQVTLSCSPISGHRSVSWYQQTPGQGLQFLFEYFSETQRNKGNFPGRFSGRQFSNSRSEMNVSTLELGDSALYLCASSWQTGLNTEAFFGQGTRLTVV.

The chain carries TRBV6-6 and TRBJ1-6; TRBD1 matches at 7 bases. The CDR3 contains 15 residues. Germline V gene sequence: CDR1 MNHNY, CDR2 SVGAGI (reference sequence). V lost 5 bases to trimming and J lost 10 bases; unmatched junction nucleotides: 11. CDR3 sequence (DNA): TGTGCCAGCAGTCCCCCCGCAGGGGGTACGTCACCCCTCCACTTT. Translation gives CASSPPAGGTSPLHF.

The chain uses TRBV29-1 and TRBJ2-7; D may be TRBD1 (5 bases). The V end was cut by 1 base, the J end by 13 bases, with 5 bases between. The length of the CDR3 is 8 residues. Germline V lookup: CDR1 SQVTM, CDR2 ANQGSEA. The CDR3 nucleotides read TGCAGCGTTGAAGGGGGCTACTTC. It translates to CSVEGGYF.

V usage is TRBV9 and J usage is TRBJ1-2; D remains unclear. The CDR3 covers 11 residues. Germline V gene sequence: CDR1 SGDLS, CDR2 YYNGEE. V was cut by 6 bases and J by 7 bases, with 10 bases left in between. CDR3 residues: CASTNGVGYTF. The CDR3 DNA reads TGTGCCAGCACCAACGGGGTTGGCTACACCTTC.

CDR3 protein: CASTAGFRTGELFF. DNA of the CDR3: TGTGCCAGCACGGCAGGGTTCCGCACCGGGGAGCTGTTTTTT. V usage is TRBV7-6 and J usage is TRBJ2-2; possible D gene TRBD1, 5 bases. The V and J ends lost 7 bases and 4 bases respectively, with 13 bases between them. This CDR3 is built from 14 residues. From germline, CDR1 is SGHVS and CDR2 FNYEAQ.

The chain couples TRBV30 to TRBJ2-7; D unclear. V shed 0 bases and J shed 12 bases, with 15 bases lying between them. The CDR3 has 12 amino acids. The germline CDR1 and CDR2 sequences are GTSNPN and SVGIG (reference sequence). CDR3 amino acids: CAWSVAGFRPYF. For the CDR3, the DNA is TGTGCCTGGAGTGTAGCCGGTTTCAGGCCGTACTTC.

The genes are TRBV29-1 and TRBJ2-1; D perhaps matches TRBD2 (5 bases). Trimming cost V 8 bases and J 8 bases, with 16 bases left between them. The germline gives CDR1 SQVTM, CDR2 ANQGSEA. The CDR3 is made up of 12 amino acids. CDR3 protein: CSIIPPGDEQFF. The CDR3 nucleotides read TGCAGCATTATCCCCCCCGGGGATGAGCAGTTCTTC.

The chain combines TRBV7-2 with TRBJ1-3, with D tentatively TRBD1 (5 bases). Trimming took off 5 bases at V and 2 bases at J, with 19 bases between the two ends. CDR1 is SGHTA, CDR2 FQGNSA, per germline. The CDR3 spans 17 residues. The CDR3 nucleotides read TGTGCCAGCAGCCCATCGGGTGCGGGACGGGCTGGAAACACCATATATTTT. Its translation: CASSPSGAGRAGNTIYF.

This clone occurred a few times. The genes are TRBV7-2 and TRBJ2-7; D remains unclear. Germline V lookup: CDR1 SGHTA, CDR2 FQGNSA. This CDR3 has 13 amino acids. V lost 4 bases to trimming and J lost 5 bases, with 12 bases between them. CDR3 loop: CASSSYSQNEQYF. CDR3 sequence (DNA): TGTGCCAGCAGCTCCTACTCACAGAACGAGCAGTACTTC.

V is TRBV30 and J is TRBJ1-2; D may be TRBD1 (5 bases). CDR1 is GTSNPN and CDR2 is SVGIG in the germline V gene (reference sequence). V gave up 0 bases and J gave up 4 bases, with 12 bases separating them. The CDR3 is 14 amino acids. CDR3 in amino acids: CAWSVRTDIYGYTF. DNA of the CDR3: TGTGCCTGGAGTGTACGGACGGACATCTATGGCTACACCTTC.